The 22 T cell receptor beta chains given below trace back to one sample, sequenced in a study of cytomegalovirus exposure and HLA in healthy donors. The PCR made use of 60 Vbeta and 13 Jbeta primers. TCRdb's copy holds only in-frame clones and misses some; the assay was immunoSEQ multiplex PCR. The repertoire consists of 150,000 to 200,000 clones, with roughly 79% occurring once and the leading ten covering about 1.9%. Sequencing was carried out using PBMCs. These receptors all come from a woman aged 25 to 39 in good health and CMV-seropositive.

V usage is TRBV15 and J usage is TRBJ1-5; no clear D gene. The CDR3 consists of 19 residues. Germline CDR1 is LNHNV and CDR2 is YYDKDF (reference sequence). V shed 0 bases and J shed 0 bases, with 18 bases lying between them. The CDR3 DNA sequence: TGTGCCACCAGCAGAGATCAGCTGGGTTGGGAGAATAGCAATCAGCCCCAGCATTTT. The encoded protein is CATSRDQLGWENSNQPQHF.

The V and J genes are TRBV7-2 and TRBJ1-1; the D gene is possibly TRBD1 (6 bases). Germline V gene lookup returns CDR1 SGHTA and CDR2 FQGNSA. V lost 1 base and J 10 bases, leaving 13 bases between the germline ends. The CDR3 covers 13 residues. The CDR3, as DNA: TGTGCCAGCAGCTTAGGGGGGCCCGTGGGAGCTTTCTTT. Protein: CASSLGGPVGAFF. Full variable domain (outside the CDR3, taken from reference TRBV7-2 and TRBJ1-1): GAGVSQSPSNKVTEKGKDVELRCDPISGHTALYWYRQSLGQGLEFLIYFQGNSAPDKSGLPSDRFSAERTGGSVSTLTIQRTQQEDSAVYLCASSLGGPVGAFFGQGTRLTVV.

Note on this clone: A far more abundant clone sits one base away, making this likely a read error. The chain joins TRBV7-8 to TRBJ2-7, with TRBD1 matching over 10 bases. The CDR3 consists of 17 residues. Looked up from germline, CDR1 is SGHVS and CDR2 is FQNEAQ. V gave up 5 bases and J gave up 3 bases; unmatched junction bases: 13. CDR3 bases: TGTGCCAGCAGCCCTTATTTGGGGGGGACAGGGGACTACGAGCAGTACTTC. Amino acid sequence: CASSPYLGGTGDYEQYF.

The chain recombines TRBV4-3 with TRBJ1-6; D perhaps matches TRBD1 (5 bases). CDR1 is LGHNA and CDR2 is YSLEER in the germline V gene. Trimming took off 0 bases at V and 2 bases at J, with 17 bases between the two ends. The CDR3 consists of 19 residues. CDR3 bases: TGCGCCAGCAGCCAAGATCGGCCGGCAGGGCAGCCCTATAATTCACCCCTCCACTTT. It yields the protein CASSQDRPAGQPYNSPLHF.

To note about this clone: The junction departs from the called germline gene at one end, perhaps through a read error. This chain's CDR3 is CASKTHQGAPAFF. CDR3 nucleotide sequence: TGTGCCAGCAAGACTCACCAGGGGGCGCCCGCCTTTTTT. The gene calls are TRBV27 and TRBJ2-3; 8 bases line up with TRBD1. Germline loops: CDR1 MNHEY, CDR2 SMNVEV (reference sequence). The CDR3 sequence is 13 residues long.

This clone has just one count. Compared with germline, one end of the junction differs, possibly owing to a read error. The chain links TRBV2 to TRBJ2-3; 7 positions agree with TRBD1. This CDR3 region has 13 residues. Germline CDR1 and CDR2: SNHLY and FYNNEI. The CDR3 coding sequence is TGTGCCACCAGTCAGGGGGTCTCCGATACGCAGTATTTT. Amino acids: CATSQGVSDTQYF.

The chain has TRBV11-3 and TRBJ1-3, with D possibly TRBD1 on 5 matching bases. There are 15 residues in the CDR3. V was cut by 5 bases and J by 2 bases, with 13 bases left in between. Germline lookup yields CDR1 SGHNT and CDR2 YENEEA. The CDR3 loop is CASSPYGAPGNTIYF. Written as DNA, the CDR3 is TGTGCCAGCAGCCCTTATGGGGCCCCTGGAAACACCATATATTTT.

The gene calls are TRBV2 and TRBJ2-5; 10 bases match TRBD2. This CDR3 contains 16 residues. The V gene end was trimmed by 4 bases and the J gene end by 0 bases; junction bases not matched to a gene: 5. The germline V gene has CDR1 SNHLY and CDR2 FYNNEI. The CDR3 DNA reads as TGTGCCAGCAGTGCCGGGACTAGCGTATACCAAGAGACCCAGTACTTC. Translated: CASSAGTSVYQETQYF.

This clone was detected only a few times. This chain links TRBV4-1 with TRBJ1-1; no reliable D call. The CDR3 loop spans 12 amino acids. V lost 2 bases and J lost 8, with 9 bases in between. Germline assignment: CDR1 MGHRA and CDR2 YSYEKL. As DNA, the CDR3 is TGCGCCAGCAGCCAATCTTCTTCCGAAGCTTTCTTT. It codes for CASSQSSSEAFF.

The count of this clone is one. The CDR3 reads CASSFDRAQQYF. Here the CDR3 DNA reads TGCGCCAGCAGCTTCGACAGGGCGCAGCAGTACTTC. The chain couples TRBV5-1 to TRBJ2-7, with 7 positions matching TRBD1. With V trimmed by 2 bases and J by 8 bases, 4 bases remained unmatched. This CDR3 is 12 amino acids long. Germline V gene lookup returns CDR1 SGHRS and CDR2 YFSETQ.

The chain links TRBV28 to TRBJ2-5; 8 positions agree with TRBD2. Germline loops: CDR1 MDHEN, CDR2 SYDVKM. Trimming took 8 bases from V and 2 from J; bases not matched to a gene: 1. The CDR3 has 12 residues. The CDR3 spells CASSGGQETQYF. In nucleotides, the CDR3 is TGTGCCAGCTCGGGGGGGCAAGAGACCCAGTACTTC.

The chain uses TRBV15 and TRBJ2-3; 9 bases match TRBD2. The length of the CDR3 is 15 residues. The trim removed 0 bases at V and 8 bases at J, leaving 6 bases unmatched. Germline V CDR1 and CDR2: LNHNV, YYDKDF (reference sequence). The CDR3 sequence is CATSRDLTSGVTQYF. CDR3 sequence (DNA): TGTGCCACCAGCAGAGATTTGACTAGCGGTGTTACGCAGTATTTT.

This rearrangement joins TRBV7-2 to TRBJ2-7; the match to TRBD1 covers 11 bases. Germline V CDR1 and CDR2: SGHTA, FQGNSA. The CDR3 runs to 16 residues. J lost 3 bases, V lost 5 bases, and 9 bases had no gene match. The CDR3 nucleotides read TGTGCCAGCAGCATGACCGGGACAGGGGGATTCTACGAGCAGTACTTC. This gives the protein CASSMTGTGGFYEQYF.

The V call is TRBV25-1, the J call TRBJ1-3; weak D call: TRBD1 (5 bases). In germline, CDR1 is MGHDK, CDR2 SYGVNS. The CDR3 covers 14 residues. V was clipped by 3 bases and J by 3 bases, with 9 bases between them. The DNA of the CDR3 is TGTGCCAGCAGTGAGGGTAGGGGTGGAAACACCATATATTTT. This encodes CASSEGRGGNTIYF.

The rearrangement uses TRBV28 and TRBJ2-2, with TRBD1 as a possible D gene (5 bases). CDR3 length: 17 residues. Germline loops: CDR1 MDHEN, CDR2 SYDVKM. Trimming cost V 5 bases and J 1 base, with 17 bases left between them. The CDR3 nucleotides are TGTGCCAGCAGTACACCTTATGGGGCTGGGAACACCGGGGAGCTGTTTTTT. Translated, it gives CASSTPYGAGNTGELFF.

This chain joins TRBV28 and TRBJ1-5, with 7 bases lining up with TRBD1. This CDR3 spans 13 amino acids. Germline lookup yields CDR1 MDHEN and CDR2 SYDVKM. Trimming removed 8 bases from V and 2 bases from J; junction bases left unmatched: 3. CDR3 region: CASDRAGNQPQHF. The CDR3 DNA is TGTGCCAGCGACAGGGCTGGCAATCAGCCCCAGCATTTT.

The rearrangement uses TRBV7-9 and TRBJ2-1; D is uncertain. Germline CDR1 reads SEHNR; CDR2 reads FQNEAQ (reference sequence). The CDR3 sequence is 13 residues long. Trimming took 3 bases from V and 9 from J, leaving 12 bases between them. This CDR3 is CASSFAGTGEQFF. The CDR3 DNA sequence: TGTGCCAGCAGCTTTGCAGGAACCGGTGAGCAGTTCTTC.

The chain is built from TRBV7-8 and TRBJ2-7; 8 bases fit TRBD1. V was clipped by 9 bases and J by 1 base; unmatched bases: 5. In germline, CDR1 is SGHVS, CDR2 FQNEAQ. The CDR3 sequence is 13 residues long. The DNA of the CDR3 is TGTGCCAGTGAGGGGACAGGTTCCTACGAGCAGTACTTC. It yields the protein CASEGTGSYEQYF.

The V gene is TRBV4-1, the J gene TRBJ2-1; D perhaps matches TRBD1 (5 bases). CDR1 and CDR2 from the germline V gene are MGHRA and YSYEKL. The CDR3 covers 12 residues. V lost 0 bases and J lost 8, with 5 bases in between. CDR3 sequence: CASSQEGHEQFF. The CDR3, as DNA: TGCGCCAGCAGCCAAGAGGGGCATGAGCAGTTCTTC.

Comment on this clone: An end of the junction does not agree with germline; a read error may underlie this. This sequence joins TRBV7-2 and TRBJ2-2; D ambiguous. CDR3 length equals 12 residues. Germline V CDR1 and CDR2: SGHTA, FQGNSA. CDR3 amino acids: CASSLNSGELFF. The CDR3 nucleotides read TGTGCCAGCAGCTTAAACAGCGGGGAGCTGTTTTTT.

In its sample, this clone was seen once. J is TRBJ2-2 and V is TRBV29-1; 8 bases align to TRBD1. Germline loops: CDR1 SQVTM, CDR2 ANQGSEA. The CDR3 spans 13 residues. J was trimmed by 5 bases and V by 7 bases; bases with no gene match: 6. In DNA form, the CDR3 reads TGCAGCGCAAGGTACAGGGGGACCGGGGAGCTGTTTTTT. Protein product: CSARYRGTGELFF.

As for this clone: Other DNA sequences in this sample translate to the same CDR3. The genes are TRBV30 and TRBJ1-1; D is perhaps TRBD1 (6 bases). The germline V gene has CDR1 GTSNPN and CDR2 SVGIG (reference sequence). V gave up 1 base and J gave up 5 bases, with 11 bases separating them. This CDR3 comprises 13 residues. The CDR3 DNA sequence: TGTGCCTGGAGTGACAGGGTGGGGACTGAAGCTTTCTTT. As protein: CAWSDRVGTEAFF.